This is a list of T cell receptor beta chains from one sample in a study of technical replicates of blood from a few donors. The protocol was immunoSEQ multiplex PCR, while the TCRdb copy is restricted to in-frame clones and leaves out a portion. The sample lists around 68,000 clones; roughly nine tenths were seen once. Specimen: T cells isolated from PBMCs. Receptors were obtained from a human donor in good health. Some clones in this sample may be carry-over from other donors' samples. Each CDR3 is given with its conserved first and last residue. The D gene is left open where the match is weak. Rows give clone size only sometimes, using once, few, many, or a class for an expanded clone.

d_call	v_call	clone_size	j_call	cdr3_nt	cdr3_aa
TRBD1	TRBV19	NA	TRBJ2-7	TGTGCCAGTAGTATCTTTGAAGGGGGCTCTTACGAGCAGTACTTC	CASSIFEGGSYEQYF
NA	TRBV4-1	NA	TRBJ2-7	TGCGCCAGCAGCCAGGACTCCTCCTACGAGCAGTACTTC	CASSQDSSYEQYF
NA	TRBV6-5	NA	TRBJ2-4	TGTGCCAGCAGAAAGGAGGGAACAGCCAAAAACATTCAGTACTTC	CASRKEGTAKNIQYF
TRBD2	TRBV2	NA	TRBJ2-3	TGTGCCAGCAGTGAACTAGCGGGGCCTAGCACAGATACGCAGTATTTT	CASSELAGPSTDTQYF
NA	TRBV30	NA	TRBJ1-4	TGTGCCTGGAGTGTCCTTGGTGGGGCCTATGAAAAACTGTTTTTT	CAWSVLGGAYEKLFF
NA	TRBV28	NA	TRBJ1-3	TGTGCCAGCAAGTCAGGGGACCTTTCTGGAAACACCATATATTTT	CASKSGDLSGNTIYF
TRBD1	TRBV5-6	NA	TRBJ2-7	TGTGCCAGCAGCCGAAAAACGGGACAGCGCTACGAGCAGTACTTC	CASSRKTGQRYEQYF
NA	TRBV11-3	NA	TRBJ2-7	TGTGCCAGCAGCGCGGGTAACTCTCCCTACGAGCAGTACTTC	CASSAGNSPYEQYF
NA	TRBV19	NA	TRBJ1-3	TGTGCCAGTAGTATCGGGGTTACTGGAAACACCATATATTTT	CASSIGVTGNTIYF
NA	TRBV6-4	once	TRBJ2-5	TGTGCCAGCAGTACCGAACCCAGCCTAGGTGTCTTTGGGACCCAGTACTTC	CASSTEPSLGVFGTQYF
NA	TRBV7-8	once	TRBJ1-5	TGTGCCAGCAGCTTAGTCGGGGTTAATCAGCCCCAGCATTTT	CASSLVGVNQPQHF
TRBD1	TRBV2	NA	TRBJ2-5	TGTGCCGGACAGGGGACGGACCAAGAGACCCAGTACTTC	CAGQGTDQETQYF
NA	TRBV10-3	many	TRBJ1-1	TGTGCCATCAGTGTTGGGGAGGTCACTGAAGCTTTCTTT	CAISVGEVTEAFF
TRBD1	TRBV18	NA	TRBJ2-5	TGTGCCAGCTCACCACCGGACAGGGGAACCCAGTACTTC	CASSPPDRGTQYF
TRBD2	TRBV11-2	few	TRBJ2-7	TGTGCCAGCAGATGGAAGGGACTAGCGGACTTATCGGGGTACGAGCAGTACTTC	CASRWKGLADLSGYEQYF
NA	TRBV2	NA	TRBJ2-3	TGTGCCAGCGGACGCGGCGGGTATAACACAGATGCGCAGTATTTT	CASGRGGYNTDAQYF
NA	TRBV11-2	NA	TRBJ1-2	TGTGCCAGCAGCTTAGGGACTGACTATGGCTACACCTTC	CASSLGTDYGYTF
TRBD1	TRBV28	NA	TRBJ1-5	TGTGCCAGCAGTTTTTTTAGGACAGGGGGACTGAATCAGCCCCAGCATTTT	CASSFFRTGGLNQPQHF
NA	TRBV5-4	few	TRBJ2-1	TGTGCCAGCAGCTCCCTCGGGAATGAGCAGTTCTTC	CASSSLGNEQFF
NA	TRBV30	NA	TRBJ2-5	TGTGCCTGGAGTTATCCTCGGACAGACCAAGAGACCCAGTACTTC	CAWSYPRTDQETQYF
TRBD1	TRBV10-3	NA	TRBJ1-6	TGTGCCATCAGTGGGGGACAGGTCAATTCACCCCTCCACTTT	CAISGGQVNSPLHF
TRBD1	TRBV2	NA	TRBJ1-5	TGTGCCAGCAGTGGGTCAGGGGGGAATCAGCCCCAGCATTTT	CASSGSGGNQPQHF
TRBD2	TRBV7-9	NA	TRBJ2-1	TGTGCCAGCAGCCTCCGTGGTAGCGGGAGGGCCCGGGGGGAAAATGAGCAGTTCTTC	CASSLRGSGRARGENEQFF
NA	TRBV5-1	NA	TRBJ2-5	TGCGCCAGCAGCTTGCTTCGCGTGTACCAAGAGACCCAGTACTTC	CASSLLRVYQETQYF
NA	TRBV5-6	NA	TRBJ1-6	TGTGCCAGCAGCTTGGACGGGGCCTATAATTCACCCCTCCACTTT	CASSLDGAYNSPLHF
TRBD1	TRBV7-8	NA	TRBJ1-4	TGTGCCAGCAGCAGTACCGGGACAGGGCCCATCGGAGGTGAAAAACTGTTTTTT	CASSSTGTGPIGGEKLFF
TRBD1	TRBV28	NA	TRBJ1-1	TGTGCCAGCAGTTTAGGGCAGGGGGTGATTATGGGTGAAGCTTTCTTT	CASSLGQGVIMGEAFF
NA	TRBV6-1	NA	TRBJ2-3	TGTGCCAGCCTGCCGAGCGGCGGCACAGATACGCAGTATTTT	CASLPSGGTDTQYF
NA	TRBV5-1	NA	TRBJ2-2	TGCGCCAGCAGCTTCTTCTCTCAGGGTGACGGGGAGCTGTTTTTT	CASSFFSQGDGELFF
TRBD1	TRBV5-5	NA	TRBJ1-1	TGTGCCAGCAGCTCTAGATACAGGGGGCTGAGCACTGAAGCTTTCTTT	CASSSRYRGLSTEAFF
NA	TRBV19	NA	TRBJ1-5	TGTGCCAGTAGTATAATTGGGGGCCGGAGCAATCAGCCCCAGCATTTT	CASSIIGGRSNQPQHF
TRBD2	TRBV4-1	NA	TRBJ2-5	TGCGCCAGCAGCAGAGGGAAAGGACTAGCGGGATTAGAGACCCAGTACTTC	CASSRGKGLAGLETQYF
NA	TRBV7-9	NA	TRBJ2-3	TGTGCCAGCAGCCACCGGACAGATACGCAGTATTTT	CASSHRTDTQYF
TRBD1	TRBV27	NA	TRBJ2-7	TGTGCCAGCAGTCGGGGACAGGCAAACTACGAGCAGTACTTC	CASSRGQANYEQYF
NA	TRBV7-3	once	TRBJ2-1	TGTGCCAGCAGCTTAACCGGTCTCTTATACAATGAGCAGTTCTTC	CASSLTGLLYNEQFF
TRBD1	TRBV5-1	NA	TRBJ2-7	TGCGCCAGCAGCCACCGGACAGGGGACCCCTACGAGCAGTACTTC	CASSHRTGDPYEQYF
TRBD2	TRBV27	NA	TRBJ2-3	TGTGCCAGCAGTCCAGCAGCAGGGACTAGGGGCACAGATACGCAGTATTTT	CASSPAAGTRGTDTQYF
NA	TRBV4-1	NA	TRBJ1-6	TGCGCCAGCAGCCAAGGACAGGCTCCCTATAATTCACCCCTCCACTTT	CASSQGQAPYNSPLHF
TRBD1	TRBV6-1	NA	TRBJ2-1	TGTGCCAGCAGTGAACGGACAGGGGGCTACAATGAGCAGTTCTTC	CASSERTGGYNEQFF
NA	TRBV6-4	NA	TRBJ1-2	TGTGCCAGCAGTGACTCGAGTCAAGGAGGCTCCTATGGCTACACCTTC	CASSDSSQGGSYGYTF
TRBD1	TRBV11-2	NA	TRBJ1-2	TGTGCCAGCAGCCCGGGGGACAGGGTGATGGTCTATGGCTACACCTTC	CASSPGDRVMVYGYTF